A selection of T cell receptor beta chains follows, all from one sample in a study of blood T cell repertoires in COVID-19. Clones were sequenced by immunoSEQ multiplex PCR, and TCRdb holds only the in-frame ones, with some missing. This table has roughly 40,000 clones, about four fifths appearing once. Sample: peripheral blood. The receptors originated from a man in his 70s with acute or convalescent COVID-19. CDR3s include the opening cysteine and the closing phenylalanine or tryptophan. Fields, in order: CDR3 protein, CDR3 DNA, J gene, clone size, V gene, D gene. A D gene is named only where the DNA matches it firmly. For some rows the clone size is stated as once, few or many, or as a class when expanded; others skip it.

CDR3 protein: CASSSRLAGVVKGAQYF
CDR3 DNA: TGCGCCAGCAGCTCACGACTAGCGGGAGTGGTTAAGGGTGCGCAGTATTTT
J gene: TRBJ2-3
clone size: .
V gene: TRBV4-1
D gene: TRBD2

CDR3 protein: CAISESGGGNQPQHF
CDR3 DNA: TGTGCCATCAGTGAGTCGGGGGGGGGCAATCAGCCCCAGCATTTT
J gene: TRBJ1-5
clone size: .
V gene: TRBV10-3
D gene: .

CDR3 protein: CASSIGEVYSNQPQHF
CDR3 DNA: TGTGCCAGTAGTATCGGGGAGGTCTATAGCAATCAGCCCCAGCATTTT
J gene: TRBJ1-5
clone size: .
V gene: TRBV19
D gene: .

CDR3 protein: CASSQALAGVETQYF
CDR3 DNA: TGTGCCAGCAGCCAAGCACTAGCGGGAGTGGAGACCCAGTACTTC
J gene: TRBJ2-5
clone size: .
V gene: TRBV3-1/TRBV3-2
D gene: TRBD2

CDR3 protein: CASSARPTSGSVYEQYF
CDR3 DNA: TGTGCCAGCAGCGCCCGCCCGACTAGCGGGTCGGTCTACGAGCAGTACTTC
J gene: TRBJ2-7
clone size: .
V gene: TRBV7-6
D gene: TRBD2

CDR3 protein: CASSFRSSGANVLTF
CDR3 DNA: TGTGCCAGCAGCTTTAGGAGCTCTGGGGCCAACGTCCTGACTTTC
J gene: TRBJ2-6
clone size: .
V gene: TRBV7-8
D gene: .

CDR3 protein: CASSSRGSSYNEQFF
CDR3 DNA: TGTGCCAGCAGCTCACGCGGGAGCTCCTACAATGAGCAGTTCTTC
J gene: TRBJ2-1
clone size: .
V gene: TRBV6-6
D gene: TRBD2

CDR3 protein: CASSLAGTSGGSYNEQFF
CDR3 DNA: TGTGCCAGCAGCTTAGCGGGGACTAGCGGGGGATCCTACAATGAGCAGTTCTTC
J gene: TRBJ2-1
clone size: .
V gene: TRBV7-9
D gene: TRBD2

CDR3 protein: CASSSREGVVTGELFF
CDR3 DNA: TGTGCCAGCAGCTCCCGAGAGGGAGTTGTCACCGGGGAGCTGTTTTTT
J gene: TRBJ2-2
clone size: .
V gene: TRBV9
D gene: .

CDR3 protein: CASSLERADTQYF
CDR3 DNA: TGTGCCAGCAGCTTAGAACGGGCAGATACGCAGTATTTT
J gene: TRBJ2-3
clone size: .
V gene: TRBV7-2
D gene: .

CDR3 protein: CASSGRAGVGTDTQYF
CDR3 DNA: TGTGCCAGCAGCGGAAGGGCGGGAGTGGGCACAGATACGCAGTATTTT
J gene: TRBJ2-3
clone size: .
V gene: TRBV9
D gene: TRBD2

CDR3 protein: CASSNGFLGQETQYF
CDR3 DNA: TGTGCCAGCAGCAACGGGTTTCTGGGCCAAGAGACCCAGTACTTC
J gene: TRBJ2-5
clone size: few
V gene: TRBV27
D gene: .

CDR3 protein: CARRRGWGDGYTF
CDR3 DNA: TGCGCCCGCCGCCGGGGGTGGGGGGATGGCTACACCTTC
J gene: TRBJ1-2
clone size: .
V gene: TRBV4-3
D gene: .

CDR3 protein: CASSNSAGLPLVTDTQYF
CDR3 DNA: TGTGCCAGCAGCAATTCAGCGGGACTCCCCCTAGTAACAGATACGCAGTATTTT
J gene: TRBJ2-3
clone size: few
V gene: TRBV11-2
D gene: TRBD2

CDR3 protein: CASSVESETYNEQFF
CDR3 DNA: TGTGCCAGCAGCGTAGAATCGGAGACCTACAATGAGCAGTTCTTC
J gene: TRBJ2-1
clone size: few
V gene: TRBV9
D gene: .

CDR3 protein: CASSAGTSLNEQFF
CDR3 DNA: TGTGCCAGCAGCGCCGGGACTAGTTTGAATGAGCAGTTCTTC
J gene: TRBJ2-1
clone size: .
V gene: TRBV28
D gene: TRBD2

CDR3 protein: CASSLSNRDRAYNEQFF
CDR3 DNA: TGTGCCAGCAGCTTGTCCAACCGGGACAGGGCCTACAATGAGCAGTTCTTC
J gene: TRBJ2-1
clone size: .
V gene: TRBV5-7
D gene: TRBD1

CDR3 protein: CATSDWGGNTGELFF
CDR3 DNA: TGTGCCACCAGTGATTGGGGCGGGAACACCGGGGAGCTGTTTTTT
J gene: TRBJ2-2
clone size: many
V gene: TRBV24-1
D gene: .

CDR3 protein: CASSFYRGSGANVLTF
CDR3 DNA: TGTGCCAGCAGTTTTTATAGGGGTTCTGGGGCCAACGTCCTGACTTTC
J gene: TRBJ2-6
clone size: .
V gene: TRBV6-6
D gene: .

CDR3 protein: CASSLAGETQYF
CDR3 DNA: TGTGCCAGCAGCTTGGCAGGGGAGACCCAGTACTTC
J gene: TRBJ2-5
clone size: .
V gene: TRBV5-6
D gene: .

CDR3 protein: CASSPLNTSSYNSPLHF
CDR3 DNA: TGTGCCAGCTCACCACTTAACACCAGCTCCTATAATTCACCCCTCCACTTT
J gene: TRBJ1-6
clone size: .
V gene: TRBV18
D gene: .

CDR3 protein: CASSLKGQGALANEKLFF
CDR3 DNA: TGCGCCAGCAGCTTGAAGGGACAGGGGGCGCTGGCTAATGAAAAACTGTTTTTT
J gene: TRBJ1-4
clone size: .
V gene: TRBV5-1
D gene: TRBD1

CDR3 protein: CASSLDSLNQPQHF
CDR3 DNA: TGTGCCAGCAGCTTAGACAGTCTCAATCAGCCCCAGCATTTT
J gene: TRBJ1-5
clone size: once
V gene: TRBV11-2
D gene: .

CDR3 protein: CASSYGGMREEQFF
CDR3 DNA: TGTGCCAGCAGTTACGGGGGGATGAGGGAAGAGCAGTTCTTC
J gene: TRBJ2-1
clone size: .
V gene: TRBV6-2/TRBV6-3
D gene: .

CDR3 protein: CASSLGGLAIEQFF
CDR3 DNA: TGTGCCAGCAGCTTAGGAGGACTAGCTATTGAGCAGTTCTTC
J gene: TRBJ2-1
clone size: .
V gene: TRBV11-3
D gene: TRBD2

CDR3 protein: CASSSTGDSPLHF
CDR3 DNA: TGTGCCAGCAGCTCTACAGGGGATTCACCCCTCCACTTT
J gene: TRBJ1-6
clone size: .
V gene: TRBV11-3
D gene: TRBD1

CDR3 protein: CASSKAVSYEQYF
CDR3 DNA: TGTGCCAGTAGTAAGGCGGTCAGCTACGAGCAGTACTTC
J gene: TRBJ2-7
clone size: .
V gene: TRBV19
D gene: .

CDR3 protein: CASSSSGNTEAFF
CDR3 DNA: TGTGCCAGCAGTTCCTCCGGGAACACTGAAGCTTTCTTT
J gene: TRBJ1-1
clone size: .
V gene: TRBV12-3/TRBV12-4
D gene: .

CDR3 protein: CASSVDGGRFSSGNTIYF
CDR3 DNA: TGTGCCAGCAGCGTAGATGGGGGGAGGTTCAGCTCTGGAAACACCATATATTTT
J gene: TRBJ1-3
clone size: .
V gene: TRBV9
D gene: .

CDR3 protein: CASSLGRAQPQHF
CDR3 DNA: TGTGCCAGCAGTTTGGGGAGGGCGCAGCCCCAGCATTTT
J gene: TRBJ1-5
clone size: .
V gene: TRBV12-3/TRBV12-4
D gene: .

CDR3 protein: CASSPGSNQPQHF
CDR3 DNA: TGTGCCAGCTCACCCGGGAGCAATCAGCCCCAGCATTTT
J gene: TRBJ1-5
clone size: .
V gene: TRBV18
D gene: .

CDR3 protein: CASSRTPLRPQHF
CDR3 DNA: TGTGCCAGCAGTAGGACACCCTTGCGGCCCCAGCATTTT
J gene: TRBJ1-5
clone size: .
V gene: TRBV12-3/TRBV12-4
D gene: .

CDR3 protein: CASSIELANNEQFF
CDR3 DNA: TGTGCCAGTAGTATAGAACTAGCGAACAATGAGCAGTTCTTC
J gene: TRBJ2-1
clone size: .
V gene: TRBV19
D gene: TRBD2

CDR3 protein: CASSQDGGYEQYF
CDR3 DNA: TGTGCCAGCAGTCAGGACGGAGGGTACGAGCAGTACTTC
J gene: TRBJ2-7
clone size: .
V gene: TRBV6-5
D gene: .

CDR3 protein: CSVGLGDEQFF
CDR3 DNA: TGCAGCGTTGGCCTGGGCGATGAGCAGTTCTTC
J gene: TRBJ2-1
clone size: .
V gene: TRBV29-1
D gene: .

CDR3 protein: CASSLWTGGTDTQYF
CDR3 DNA: TGTGCTAGCAGCTTATGGACAGGGGGAACAGATACGCAGTATTTT
J gene: TRBJ2-3
clone size: .
V gene: TRBV7-7
D gene: TRBD1

CDR3 protein: CASSYQTALNTEAFF
CDR3 DNA: TGCGCCAGCAGCTACCAGACAGCTTTGAACACTGAAGCTTTCTTT
J gene: TRBJ1-1
clone size: .
V gene: TRBV5-1
D gene: .

CDR3 protein: CASSQTVQGRETQYF
CDR3 DNA: TGTGCCAGCAGCCAAACGGTACAGGGTAGGGAGACCCAGTACTTC
J gene: TRBJ2-5
clone size: few
V gene: TRBV3-1/TRBV3-2
D gene: .

CDR3 protein: CASSLQGNTEAFF
CDR3 DNA: TGTGCCAGCAGCTTACAGGGGAACACTGAAGCTTTCTTT
J gene: TRBJ1-1
clone size: .
V gene: TRBV7-2
D gene: .

CDR3 protein: CASIGQNMNTEAFF
CDR3 DNA: TGTGCCAGCATAGGACAGAATATGAACACTGAAGCTTTCTTT
J gene: TRBJ1-1
clone size: .
V gene: TRBV27
D gene: .

CDR3 protein: CSVKLGELFF
CDR3 DNA: TGCAGCGTAAAGCTCGGGGAGCTGTTTTTT
J gene: TRBJ2-2
clone size: .
V gene: TRBV29-1
D gene: .

CDR3 protein: CASKGTTGRNQPQHF
CDR3 DNA: TGTGCCAGTAAAGGGACGACAGGGAGGAATCAGCCCCAGCATTTT
J gene: TRBJ1-5
clone size: .
V gene: TRBV19
D gene: TRBD1

CDR3 protein: CASSRPQGASGNQPQHF
CDR3 DNA: TGTGCCAGCAGTCGCCCACAGGGGGCCAGTGGCAATCAGCCCCAGCATTTT
J gene: TRBJ1-5
clone size: .
V gene: TRBV6-2/TRBV6-3
D gene: TRBD1

CDR3 protein: CASTTGGSPLGYTF
CDR3 DNA: TGTGCCAGCACCACAGGGGGCTCTCCCCTTGGCTACACCTTC
J gene: TRBJ1-2
clone size: .
V gene: TRBV28
D gene: TRBD1

CDR3 protein: CASSPGTVSGNTIYF
CDR3 DNA: TGTGCCAGCAGCCCAGGGACAGTCTCTGGAAACACCATATATTTT
J gene: TRBJ1-3
clone size: .
V gene: TRBV3-1/TRBV3-2
D gene: TRBD1